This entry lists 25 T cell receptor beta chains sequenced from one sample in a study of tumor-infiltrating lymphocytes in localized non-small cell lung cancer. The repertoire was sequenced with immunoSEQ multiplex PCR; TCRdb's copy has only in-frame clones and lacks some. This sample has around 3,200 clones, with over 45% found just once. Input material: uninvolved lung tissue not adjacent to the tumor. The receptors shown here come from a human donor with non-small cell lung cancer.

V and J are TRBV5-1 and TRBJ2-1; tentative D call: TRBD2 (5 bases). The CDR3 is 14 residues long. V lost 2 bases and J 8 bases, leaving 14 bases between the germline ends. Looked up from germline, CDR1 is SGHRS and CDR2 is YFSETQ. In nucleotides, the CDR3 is TGCGCCAGCAGCTTTCCTGGGGAGTGGGATGAGCAGTTCTTC. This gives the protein CASSFPGEWDEQFF.

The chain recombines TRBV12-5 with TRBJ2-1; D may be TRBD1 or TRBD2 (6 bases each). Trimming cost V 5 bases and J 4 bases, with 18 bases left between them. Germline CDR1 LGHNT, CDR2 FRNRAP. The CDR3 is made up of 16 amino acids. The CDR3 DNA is TGTGCTAGTGGTCCGGAGGGGCAGGGGAGATACAATGAGCAGTTCTTC. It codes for CASGPEGQGRYNEQFF.

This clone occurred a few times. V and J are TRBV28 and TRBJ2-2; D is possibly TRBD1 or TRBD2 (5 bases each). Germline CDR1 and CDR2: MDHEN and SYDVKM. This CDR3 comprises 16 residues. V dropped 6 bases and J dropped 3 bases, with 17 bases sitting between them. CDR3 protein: CASRPGGLRDTGELFF. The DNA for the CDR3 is TGTGCCAGCAGGCCCGGAGGACTCAGGGACACCGGGGAGCTGTTTTTT.

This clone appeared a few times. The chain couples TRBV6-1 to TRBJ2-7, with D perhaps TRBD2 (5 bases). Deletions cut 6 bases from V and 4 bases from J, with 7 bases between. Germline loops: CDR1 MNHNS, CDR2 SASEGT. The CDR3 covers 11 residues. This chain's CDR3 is CASRERYEQYF. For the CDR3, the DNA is TGTGCCAGCAGAGAGCGGTACGAGCAGTACTTC.

The CDR3 loop reads CASSQDGDRVIAGELFF. The CDR3, as DNA: TGTGCCAGCAGCCAAGACGGGGACAGGGTGATAGCCGGGGAGCTGTTTTTT. V gene TRBV14 combines with J gene TRBJ2-2; 9 bases match TRBD1. Per the germline V gene, CDR1 is SGHDN and CDR2 is FVKESK. The CDR3 is made up of 17 amino acids. The V segment lost 0 bases and the J segment 6 bases; nucleotides outside the gene matches: 8.

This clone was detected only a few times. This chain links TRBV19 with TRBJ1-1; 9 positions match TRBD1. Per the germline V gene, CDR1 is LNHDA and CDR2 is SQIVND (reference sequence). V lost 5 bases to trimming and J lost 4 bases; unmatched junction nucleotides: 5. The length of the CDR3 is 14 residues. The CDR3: CASSPGQGSTEAFF. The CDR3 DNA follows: TGTGCCAGTAGTCCGGGACAGGGAAGCACTGAAGCTTTCTTT.

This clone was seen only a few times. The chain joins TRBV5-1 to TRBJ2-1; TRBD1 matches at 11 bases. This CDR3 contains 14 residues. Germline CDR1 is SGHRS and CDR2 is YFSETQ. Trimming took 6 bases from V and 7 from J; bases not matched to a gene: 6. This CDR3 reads CASNGGQGGNEQFF. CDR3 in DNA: TGCGCCAGCAATGGGGGACAGGGGGGGAATGAGCAGTTCTTC.

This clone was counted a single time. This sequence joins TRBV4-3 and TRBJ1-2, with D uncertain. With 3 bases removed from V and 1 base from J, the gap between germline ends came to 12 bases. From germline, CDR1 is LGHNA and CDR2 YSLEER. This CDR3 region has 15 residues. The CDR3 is CASSHRSYHNYGYTF. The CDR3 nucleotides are TGCGCCAGCAGCCACCGATCCTACCATAACTATGGCTACACCTTC.

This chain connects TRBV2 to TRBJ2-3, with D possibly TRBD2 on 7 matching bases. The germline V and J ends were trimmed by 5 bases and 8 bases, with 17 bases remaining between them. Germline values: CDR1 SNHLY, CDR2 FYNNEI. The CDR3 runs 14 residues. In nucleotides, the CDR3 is TGTGCCAGCAGTAGGACAGCCGTAGCGGGTACGCAGTATTTT. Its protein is CASSRTAVAGTQYF.

CDR3: CASSPGTEAFF. The DNA of the CDR3 is TGTGCCAGCAGCCCAGGCACTGAAGCTTTCTTT. The rearrangement uses TRBV6-5 and TRBJ1-1; D gene ambiguous. CDR1 and CDR2 (germline): MNHEY, SVGAGI. The CDR3 loop spans 11 amino acids. Trimming left V 6 bases short and J 4 bases short, with 6 bases between.

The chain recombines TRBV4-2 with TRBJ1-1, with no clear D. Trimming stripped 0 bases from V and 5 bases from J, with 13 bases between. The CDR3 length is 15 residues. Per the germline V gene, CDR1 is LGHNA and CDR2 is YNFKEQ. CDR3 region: CASSQDGPSGTEAFF. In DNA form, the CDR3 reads TGTGCCAGCAGCCAAGATGGACCATCGGGGACTGAAGCTTTCTTT.

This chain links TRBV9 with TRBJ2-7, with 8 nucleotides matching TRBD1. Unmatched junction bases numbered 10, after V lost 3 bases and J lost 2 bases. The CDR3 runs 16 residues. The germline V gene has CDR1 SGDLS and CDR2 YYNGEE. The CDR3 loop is CASSAGFGQGTYEQYF. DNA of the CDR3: TGTGCCAGCAGCGCGGGATTTGGACAGGGAACCTACGAGCAGTACTTC. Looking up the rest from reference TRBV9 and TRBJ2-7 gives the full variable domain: DSGVTQTPKHLITATGQRVTLRCSPRSGDLSVYWYQQSLDQGLQFLIQYYNGEERAKGNILERFSAQQFPDLHSELNLSSLELGDSALYFCASSAGFGQGTYEQYFGPGTRLTVT.

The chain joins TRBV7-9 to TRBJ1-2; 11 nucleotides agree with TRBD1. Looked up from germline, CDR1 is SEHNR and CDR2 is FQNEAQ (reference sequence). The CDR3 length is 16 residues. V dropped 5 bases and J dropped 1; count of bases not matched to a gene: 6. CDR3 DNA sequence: TGTGCCAGCAGCGATGGGACAGGGGGATTTAACTATGGCTACACCTTC. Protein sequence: CASSDGTGGFNYGYTF.

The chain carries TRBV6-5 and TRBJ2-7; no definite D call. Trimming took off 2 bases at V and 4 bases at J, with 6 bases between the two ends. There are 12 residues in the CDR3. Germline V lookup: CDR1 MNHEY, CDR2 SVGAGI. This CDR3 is CASSYGPYEQYF. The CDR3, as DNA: TGTGCCAGCAGTTACGGACCTTACGAGCAGTACTTC.

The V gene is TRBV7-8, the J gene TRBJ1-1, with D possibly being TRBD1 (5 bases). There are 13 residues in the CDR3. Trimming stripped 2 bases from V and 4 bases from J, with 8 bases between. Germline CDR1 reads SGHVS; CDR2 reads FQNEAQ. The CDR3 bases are TGTGCCAGCAGCTTACAGGGATTCACTGAAGCTTTCTTT. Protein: CASSLQGFTEAFF.

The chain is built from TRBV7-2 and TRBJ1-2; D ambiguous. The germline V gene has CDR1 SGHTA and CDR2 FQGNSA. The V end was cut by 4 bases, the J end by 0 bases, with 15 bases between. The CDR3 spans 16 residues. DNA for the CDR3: TGTGCCAGCAGCTACCACCGGACGGAGGCTAACTATGGCTACACCTTC. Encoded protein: CASSYHRTEANYGYTF.

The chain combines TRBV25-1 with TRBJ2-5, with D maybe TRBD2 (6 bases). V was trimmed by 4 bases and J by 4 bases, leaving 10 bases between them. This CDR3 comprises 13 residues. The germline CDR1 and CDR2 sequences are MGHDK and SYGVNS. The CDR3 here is CASSATSRETQYF. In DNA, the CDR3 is TGTGCCAGCAGTGCCACTAGCCGAGAGACCCAGTACTTC.

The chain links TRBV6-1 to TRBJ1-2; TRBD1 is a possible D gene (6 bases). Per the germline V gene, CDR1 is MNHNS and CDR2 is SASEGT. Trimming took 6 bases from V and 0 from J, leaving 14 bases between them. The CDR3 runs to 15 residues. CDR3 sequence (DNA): TGTGCCAGCAGAGGAGGGGGGGAAGCTAACTATGGCTACACCTTC. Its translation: CASRGGGEANYGYTF.

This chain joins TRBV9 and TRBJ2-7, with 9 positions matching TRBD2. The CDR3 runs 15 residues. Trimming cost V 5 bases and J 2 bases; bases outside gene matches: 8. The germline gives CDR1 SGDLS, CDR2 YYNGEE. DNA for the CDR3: TGTGCCAGCAGGTCCGGAGCGGGGGGAACCTACGAGCAGTACTTC. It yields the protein CASRSGAGGTYEQYF.

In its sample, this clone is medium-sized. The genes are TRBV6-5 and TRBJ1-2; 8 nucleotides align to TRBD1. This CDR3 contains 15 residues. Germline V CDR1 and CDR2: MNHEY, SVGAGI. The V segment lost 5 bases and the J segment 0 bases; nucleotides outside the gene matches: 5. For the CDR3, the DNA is TGTGCCAGCAGTGGACAGGGTGGACCTAACTATGGCTACACCTTC. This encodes CASSGQGGPNYGYTF.

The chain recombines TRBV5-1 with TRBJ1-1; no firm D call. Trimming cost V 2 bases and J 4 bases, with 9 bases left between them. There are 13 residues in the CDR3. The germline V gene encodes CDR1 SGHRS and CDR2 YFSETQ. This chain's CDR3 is CASSFAVGTEAFF. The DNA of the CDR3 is TGCGCCAGCAGCTTCGCCGTCGGCACTGAAGCTTTCTTT.

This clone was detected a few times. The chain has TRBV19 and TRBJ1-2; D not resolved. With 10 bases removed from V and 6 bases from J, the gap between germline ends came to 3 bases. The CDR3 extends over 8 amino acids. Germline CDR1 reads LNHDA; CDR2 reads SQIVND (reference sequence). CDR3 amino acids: CATDGYTF. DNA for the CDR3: TGTGCCACCGATGGCTACACCTTC. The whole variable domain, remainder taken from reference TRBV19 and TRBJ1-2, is DGGITQSPKYLFRKEGQNVTLSCEQNLNHDAMYWYRQDPGQGLRLIYYSQIVNDFQKGDIAEGYSVSREKKESFPLTVTSAQKNPTAFYLCATDGYTFGSGTRLTVV.

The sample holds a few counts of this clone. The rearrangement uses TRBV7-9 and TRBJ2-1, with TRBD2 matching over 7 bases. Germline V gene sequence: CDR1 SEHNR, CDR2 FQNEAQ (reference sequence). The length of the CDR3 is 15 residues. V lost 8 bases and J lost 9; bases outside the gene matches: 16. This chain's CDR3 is CASDILRGLGGEQFF. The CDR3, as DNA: TGTGCCAGCGACATCCTGCGAGGACTAGGCGGTGAGCAGTTCTTC.

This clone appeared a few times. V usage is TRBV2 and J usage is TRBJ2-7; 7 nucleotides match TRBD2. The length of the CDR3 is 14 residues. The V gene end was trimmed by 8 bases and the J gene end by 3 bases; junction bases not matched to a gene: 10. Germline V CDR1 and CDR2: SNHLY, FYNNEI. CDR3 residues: CASRLSPGGYEQYF. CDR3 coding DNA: TGTGCCAGCCGGCTCTCCCCGGGAGGCTACGAGCAGTACTTC.

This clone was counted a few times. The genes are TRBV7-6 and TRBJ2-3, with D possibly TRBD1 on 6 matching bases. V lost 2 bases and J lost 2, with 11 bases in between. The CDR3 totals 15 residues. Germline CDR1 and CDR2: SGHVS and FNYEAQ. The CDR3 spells CASSLNRQVTDTQYF. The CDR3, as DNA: TGTGCCAGCAGCTTAAATCGACAGGTCACAGATACGCAGTATTTT.